The 4 T cell receptor beta chains below were found in one sample sequenced in a study of cytomegalovirus exposure and HLA in healthy donors. PCR used 60 Vbeta primers and 13 Jbeta primers. Using immunoSEQ multiplex PCR, the repertoire was profiled, and TCRdb retains in-frame clones only, with some absent. The sample has 150,000 to 200,000 clones; approximately 80% are singletons. What was sequenced was PBMCs. These receptors all stem from a man aged 25 to 40 in good health and CMV-seropositive.

The rearrangement joins TRBV27 to TRBJ1-1, with D possibly matching TRBD1 (6 bases). V was trimmed by 6 bases and J by 0 bases, leaving 17 bases between them. The CDR3 totals 16 residues. Germline values: CDR1 MNHEY, CDR2 SMNVEV (reference sequence). CDR3 region: CASRYTRDTLNTEAFF. The CDR3, as DNA: TGTGCCAGCAGGTATACTCGGGACACCCTGAACACTGAAGCTTTCTTT.

The V gene is TRBV15, the J gene TRBJ1-1, with D possibly matching TRBD1 (6 bases). V lost 3 bases and J lost 0, with 11 bases in between. The germline CDR1 and CDR2 sequences are LNHNV and YYDKDF (reference sequence). The CDR3 runs 15 residues. As DNA, the CDR3 is TGTGCCACCAGCAGCGACAGGTCGATGAACACTGAAGCTTTCTTT. Its translation: CATSSDRSMNTEAFF.

The chain joins TRBV7-6 to TRBJ2-5; 9 bases agree with TRBD1. The CDR3 spans 14 residues. J gave up 5 bases and V 5 bases, and 6 bases lay outside the gene matches. Germline-derived CDR1 and CDR2 are SGHVS and FNYEAQ. The CDR3 DNA reads as TGTGCCAGCAGCCCCACAGGGGGCCGGGAGACCCAGTACTTC. It encodes CASSPTGGRETQYF.

This clone was observed a few times. The chain employs TRBV7-3 and TRBJ1-2; 8 bases fit TRBD1. The V gene's germline CDR1 is SGHTA and CDR2 FQGTGA. With V trimmed by 2 bases and J by 6 bases, 2 bases remained unmatched. CDR3 length: 13 residues. In DNA form, the CDR3 reads TGTGCCAGCAGCTTACAGGGGGCTGATGGCTACACCTTC. It codes for CASSLQGADGYTF.